This TCR beta chain emerged from a study of cytomegalovirus exposure and HLA in healthy donors. Study results and limitations: Researchers catalogued some 160 TCR beta chains as cytomegalovirus-associated. Apart from CMV serostatus, no immune exposure information was available. A later analysis by the authors found several of the most significant clusters apparently linked to common viral pathogens.

With 60 Vbeta and 13 Jbeta primers, the PCR was carried out. Produced via immunoSEQ multiplex PCR; TCRdb's table is partial and in-frame only. This sample's clone table lists 120,000 or so clones. Trimming removed 3 bases at V and 5 bases at J, with 16 bases between. The CDR3 runs 15 residues. CDR1 is MDHEN and CDR2 is SYDVKM in the germline V gene. As to this clone: What it recognizes is unknown.

The TCR originated in a man between 18 and 35 years old in good health and CMV-seronegative. The genes are TRBV28 and TRBJ1-1; D is perhaps TRBD1 (5 bases). Input material: PBMCs. The CDR3 DNA follows: TGTGCCAGCAGTTTTGGGAACAGGAGAGGAACTGAAGCTTTCTTT. This sequence encodes CASSFGNRRGTEAFF.